Listed here are 18 T cell receptor beta chains from one sample, sequenced in a study of early T cells in non-severe SARS-CoV-2 infection. One entry per CDR3 protein, called by TCRdb with MiXCR from the 5' RACE reads. The sample includes about 31,000 distinct CDR3 sequences, 4.5% to 7% of them seen just once. The sequenced sample was whole blood. The source is an adult who was a healthcare worker with PCR-confirmed SARS-CoV-2 infection or an uninfected control (not recorded which).

The genes are TRBV14 and TRBJ2-1; 7 bases match TRBD2. CDR1 and CDR2 from the germline V gene are SGHDN and FVKESK. The trim removed 5 bases at V and 9 bases at J, leaving 7 bases unmatched. CDR3 length: 13 residues. The CDR3 protein is CASSVRDYLEQFF. CDR3 sequence (DNA): TGTGCCAGCAGCGTGCGGGACTATCTTGAGCAGTTCTTC.

This clonotype was detected a few times. Written as DNA, the CDR3 is TGTGCCAGCAGTTTGACTAGCGGGCCGAGACCCTACAATGAGCAGTTCTTC. This sequence encodes CASSLTSGPRPYNEQFF. This rearrangement joins TRBV6-2 or TRBV6-3 to TRBJ2-1; TRBD2 matches at 10 bases. The CDR3 is 17 residues long. Unmatched junction bases numbered 8, after V lost 4 bases and J lost 2 bases. Germline assignment: CDR1 MNHEY and CDR2 SVGEGT.

In this sample, this clonotype turned up many times. The chain has TRBV9 and TRBJ2-7; D ambiguous. The CDR3 is made up of 13 amino acids. Trimming cost V 0 bases and J 3 bases, with 7 bases left between them. Germline CDR1 reads SGDLS; CDR2 reads YYNGEE. The CDR3 nucleotides are TGTGCCAGCAGCGTAGGTCCCCACTACGAGCAGTACTTC. Protein product: CASSVGPHYEQYF. Drawing the rest from reference TRBV9 and TRBJ2-7, the complete variable domain is DSGVTQTPKHLITATGQRVTLRCSPRSGDLSVYWYQQSLDQGLQFLIQYYNGEERAKGNILERFSAQQFPDLHSELNLSSLELGDSALYFCASSVGPHYEQYFGPGTRLTVT.

The genes are TRBV11-2 and TRBJ2-2; no definite D call. Germline loops: CDR1 SGHAT, CDR2 FQNNGV. Trimming took off 6 bases at V and 0 bases at J, with 11 bases between the two ends. The CDR3 has 15 amino acids. The CDR3 spells CASSSLNANTGELFF. For the CDR3, the DNA is TGTGCCAGCAGTTCACTGAACGCGAACACCGGGGAGCTGTTTTTT.

This clonotype was counted only a few times. The V gene is TRBV4-1, the J gene TRBJ2-3; the D is unclear. The CDR3 length is 15 residues. The V gene lost 0 bases and the J gene lost 3 bases, with 10 bases spanning the gap. Germline V gene data show CDR1 as MGHRA and CDR2 as YSYEKL. The CDR3 DNA reads as TGCGCCAGCAGCCAAGATTCGGCTAAAACAGATACGCAGTATTTT. Translation: CASSQDSAKTDTQYF.

This clonotype appeared many times. The chain combines TRBV12-3 or TRBV12-4 with TRBJ2-1, with D possibly TRBD1 on 5 matching bases. This CDR3 region has 13 residues. V lost 6 bases and J 7 bases, leaving 13 bases between the germline ends. The CDR3 sequence is CASRPTVGNEQFF. The CDR3 bases are TGTGCCAGCAGGCCGACAGTAGGGAATGAGCAGTTCTTC.

This chain links TRBV27 with TRBJ2-1; the D is unclear. The germline V gene has CDR1 MNHEY and CDR2 SMNVEV (reference sequence). The V gene lost 8 bases and the J gene lost 0 bases, with 14 bases spanning the gap. The CDR3 loop spans 15 amino acids. The chain's CDR3 is CASGRPQISYNEQFF. CDR3 DNA sequence: TGTGCCAGCGGCCGGCCCCAAATCTCCTACAATGAGCAGTTCTTC.

This clonotype came up once. The chain uses TRBV3-1 and TRBJ2-7; 8 bases match TRBD1. CDR1 is LGHDT and CDR2 is YNNKEL in the germline V gene (reference sequence). The CDR3 is made up of 14 amino acids. Trimming removed 1 base from V and 6 bases from J; junction bases left unmatched: 5. The CDR3 reads CASSQGQGMGEQYF. CDR3 nucleotides: TGTGCCAGCAGCCAAGGACAGGGGATGGGCGAGCAGTACTTC.

This clonotype has at least ten counts. The V call is TRBV6-1, the J call TRBJ2-1; 7 bases align to TRBD2. The CDR3 sequence is 16 residues long. Trimming removed 6 bases from V and 3 bases from J; junction bases left unmatched: 11. Germline V gives CDR1 MNHNS, CDR2 SASEGT. CDR3 sequence: CASRAAGTGFYNEQFF. In DNA, the CDR3 is TGTGCCAGCAGAGCAGCGGGGACCGGCTTCTACAATGAGCAGTTCTTC.

This chain joins TRBV6-1 and TRBJ2-1, with D possibly matching TRBD2 (5 bases). The CDR3 covers 13 residues. The V end was cut by 2 bases, the J end by 6 bases, with 8 bases between. CDR1 is MNHNS and CDR2 is SASEGT in the germline V gene. The CDR3 protein is CASSESEGNEQFF. The CDR3 nucleotides are TGTGCCAGCAGTGAAAGTGAGGGCAATGAGCAGTTCTTC.

This clonotype is medium-sized. This CDR3 reads CSASRSSLAGGTYEQYF. The CDR3 DNA reads as TGCAGTGCTAGTAGATCCTCGCTAGCGGGAGGGACCTACGAGCAGTACTTC. This chain links TRBV20-1 with TRBJ2-7, with 12 bases lining up with TRBD2. The CDR3 sequence is 17 residues long. After removal of 3 bases from V and 2 bases from J, the junction contained 11 bases not matched to a gene. The germline V gene encodes CDR1 DFQATT and CDR2 SNEGSKA (reference sequence).

This clonotype was observed at least ten times. The chain recombines TRBV10-3 with TRBJ2-1; 8 nucleotides match TRBD2. The CDR3 extends over 16 amino acids. With V trimmed by 3 bases and J by 8 bases, 12 bases remained unmatched. The V gene's germline CDR1 is ENHRY and CDR2 SYGVKD. CDR3 nucleotide sequence: TGTGCCATCAGTGACGTGGGTGCGGGAGGTGATCATGAGCAGTTCTTC. This gives the protein CAISDVGAGGDHEQFF.

This clonotype has at least ten counts. V is TRBV28 and J is TRBJ2-2; D gene unclear. This CDR3 comprises 14 residues. Germline V gene data show CDR1 as MDHEN and CDR2 as SYDVKM. Trimming pared 7 bases from V and 3 bases from J, leaving 12 bases between. The CDR3 DNA is TGTGCCAGCAATCCTGGTCGGGACACCGGGGAGCTGTTTTTT. Its translation: CASNPGRDTGELFF.

The chain has TRBV5-6 and TRBJ2-1; maybe TRBD1 (6 bases). The germline V gene encodes CDR1 SGHDT and CDR2 YYEEEE. Trimming stripped 2 bases from V and 6 bases from J, with 15 bases between. The CDR3 length is 15 residues. The CDR3 loop is CASSFNRVGGNEQFF. Written as DNA, the CDR3 is TGTGCCAGCAGCTTTAACAGGGTTGGGGGCAATGAGCAGTTCTTC. Using reference TRBV5-6 and TRBJ2-1 for the parts outside the CDR3, the full variable domain is DAGVTQSPTHLIKTRGQQVTLRCSPKSGHDTVSWYQQALGQGPQFIFQYYEEEERQRGNFPDRFSGHQFPNYSSELNVNALLLGDSALYLCASSFNRVGGNEQFFGPGTRLTVL.

A few counts support this clonotype. This chain uses TRBV20-1 with TRBJ2-7; perhaps TRBD2 as D (5 bases). The CDR3 has 12 residues. Germline loops: CDR1 DFQATT, CDR2 SNEGSKA (reference sequence). The V and J ends lost 3 bases and 2 bases respectively, with 8 bases between them. In DNA, the CDR3 is TGCAGTGCTAGGGACTCCCCCTACGAGCAGTACTTC. It specifies CSARDSPYEQYF.

The chain is built from TRBV12-5 and TRBJ2-3, with no clear D. Germline V gene sequence: CDR1 LGHNT, CDR2 FRNRAP. This CDR3 contains 13 residues. Trimming pared 1 base from V and 8 bases from J, leaving 10 bases between. Written as DNA, the CDR3 is TGTGCTAGTGGTTTGGGGACCCGCGGTACGCAGTATTTT. Translating it yields CASGLGTRGTQYF.

In its sample, this clonotype was seen many times. The chain is built from TRBV7-9 and TRBJ1-1, with D unresolved. CDR1 is SEHNR, CDR2 FQNEAQ, per germline (reference sequence). V was pared by 6 bases and J by 7 bases, with 18 bases between. The CDR3 is 14 residues long. The CDR3 bases are TGTGCCAGCAGGCGGGATTCGACTGTGTATGAAGCTTTCTTT. Translating gives CASRRDSTVYEAFF.

This clonotype was picked up many times. The chain recombines TRBV12-3 or TRBV12-4 with TRBJ2-2; 9 bases fit TRBD2. Trimming removed 1 base from V and 7 bases from J; junction bases left unmatched: 7. The CDR3 runs 16 residues. CDR3 sequence: CASSLGLAALGGELFF. The CDR3 DNA sequence: TGTGCCAGCAGTTTAGGACTAGCGGCCCTTGGCGGGGAGCTGTTTTTT.